The T cell receptor (beta chain) described here comes from a study of vaccination and CD4 T cells after COVID-19 (dated by TCRdb to between 2020 and 2023). The study in broad terms: Convalescent patients had a positive SARS-CoV-2 result on nasal swab PCR, and of these patients, nine had mild disease and one had severe disease. In the convalescent cohort there were six males and four females, among whom were two Hispanic individuals, seven Caucasians, two Asians and one multiracial person. Participants received two doses of either the Pfizer-BioNTech BNT162b2 vaccine (n=8) or the Moderna mRNA-1273 vaccine (n=2). Post-COVID blood samples from convalescent patients were collected a median of roughly 100 days after diagnosis, with a range of roughly 35 to 161 days. The time from the second vaccine dose to post-vaccine blood sampling had a median of 72 days and ranged from about 14 to 250 days. Culture stimuli were overlapping spike peptide pools from SARS-CoV-2 and from the common cold coronaviruses HCoV-NL63, HCoV-OC43 and HCoV-229E. In control cultures, a CEFX viral epitope pool was used as positive control, an HIV-1 Nef peptide pool was used as negative control, or no peptide was added. The spike-specific CD4+ TCR repertoire was compared before and after mRNA vaccination in over nine COVID-19 convalescent patients and a handful of infection-naive healthy vaccine recipients. General findings and caveats noted by the study authors: Relatively few convalescent patients were included in the study, and early timepoints after natural infection were not analyzed. In convalescent patients, a median roughly 87% of post-vaccine SARS-CoV-2-reactive clones were detected only after vaccination, suggesting vaccine-specific priming. Nearly all vaccine-specific clones in convalescent patients (304 of 307) were mono-reactive for SARS-CoV-2 spike rather than cross-reactive with common cold coronaviruses. The median count of SARS-CoV-2-reactive clonotypes went up from 20 to 25 after infection to approximately 40 after vaccination, although the change was not significant.

The sample's treatment or condition label, decoded: roughly 10-day PBMC culture with coronavirus spike peptide pools or control peptides (ViraFEST assay). The ViraFEST assay was used in the study, in which antigen-specific T cells were expanded with peptide pools and expanded clonotypes were subsequently identified by TCR sequencing. The positive SARS-CoV-2 PCR tests of the convalescent patients were dated from March to December 2020, before the Alpha, Beta and Delta variants emerged in the United States. Around 2 million PBMCs per well were cultured in IMDM with roughly 5% human AB serum and roughly 10 IU/ml IL-2, plus 10 ug/ml peptide pools. On days 3 and 7, half of the culture medium was replaced with fresh IL-2-containing medium. CD4+ T cells were isolated after 10 days of culture through negative selection using the EasySep CD4+ T cell isolation kit. Ficoll-Paque Plus gradient centrifugation was used to isolate PBMCs from whole blood, and the isolated PBMCs were then either used fresh or cryopreserved at -140C. In general, triplicate wells were set up for every culture condition.

A note on this clonotype: The target of this receptor is not known. No base quality values were provided; no much bigger clone lies one nucleotide off.

According to the germline V gene (reference sequence), CDR1 reads DFQATT and CDR2 reads SNEGSKA. From its cysteine to its phenylalanine, the CDR3 spans 13 amino acids. CDR3 DNA is the only sequence kept; it has 39 bases, read in frame from the first base. V loses 4 bases of germline sequence and J loses 1 base, and the interval between the two ends is 7 bases. The library was made by PCR. TCR sequencing of DNA from cultured CD4+ T cells used the Oncomine TCR Beta short-read assay at the Johns Hopkins FTIC core. Genomic DNA was extracted from the cultured CD4+ T cells with the QIAamp micro DNA kit. Oncomine TCR Beta libraries from cultured CD4+ T cells were pooled using unique dual indexes and sequenced on an Illumina iSeq 100. The published analysis was carried out like this. Non-productive sequences were removed, and CDR3s not starting with C, not ending with F or W, or shorter than 7 amino acids were discarded. Antigen-specific clonotypes were identified with the MANAFEST web application by comparing peptide-stimulated wells with reference and other culture wells. To be called positive, a clone needed an FDR below 0.05, an odds ratio above 5, and a productive frequency above 0.1% in at least two of three replicate wells. A clonotype was classed as cross-reactive if the clonotype showed significant expansion both in SARS-CoV-2 spike wells and in at least one common cold coronavirus spike condition. Levenshtein distances (stringdist) and unrooted phylogenetic trees (ape) in R version 3.6.1 were used to assess CDR3 homology. The public reads were reprocessed in TCRdb via fastp at Q25 and MiXCR, keeping in-frame beta chains. Each CDR3 protein appears once, grouped with its most common genes and DNA. V and J calls and clone size were set by TCRdb, not the authors. Within this sample are approximately 12,000 distinct CDR3 sequences, with 75% of them counted one time only. The ten biggest clones cover about a tenth of the sample.

The chain couples TRBV20-1 to TRBJ2-2, with the D gene not confidently named. The source of this sequence is a human donor who had recovered from COVID-19. The sample consisted of CD4+ T cells from blood, cultured in vitro. The CDR3 region reads CSATRRNTGELFF. The nucleotides are TGCAGTGCTACGCGGCGGAACACCGGGGAGCTGTTTTTT.